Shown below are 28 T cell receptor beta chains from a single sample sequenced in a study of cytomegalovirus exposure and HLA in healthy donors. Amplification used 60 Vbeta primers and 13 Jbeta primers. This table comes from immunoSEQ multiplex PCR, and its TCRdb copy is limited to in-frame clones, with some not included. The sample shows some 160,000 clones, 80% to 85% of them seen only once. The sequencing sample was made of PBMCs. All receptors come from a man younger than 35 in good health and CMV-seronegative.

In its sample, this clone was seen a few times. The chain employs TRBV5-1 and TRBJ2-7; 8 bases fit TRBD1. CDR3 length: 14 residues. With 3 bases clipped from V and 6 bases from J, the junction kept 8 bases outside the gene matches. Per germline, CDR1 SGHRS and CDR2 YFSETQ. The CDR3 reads CASSSGQGRTEQYF. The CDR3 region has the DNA TGCGCCAGCAGCTCCGGACAGGGAAGGACCGAGCAGTACTTC.

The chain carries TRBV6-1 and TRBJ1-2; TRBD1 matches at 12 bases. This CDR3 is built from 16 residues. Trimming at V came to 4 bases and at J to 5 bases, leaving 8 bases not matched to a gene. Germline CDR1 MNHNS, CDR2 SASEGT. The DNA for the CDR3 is TGTGCCAGCAGTGTGGTTGGGACAGGGGGCGGGTATGGCTACACCTTC. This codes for CASSVVGTGGGYGYTF.

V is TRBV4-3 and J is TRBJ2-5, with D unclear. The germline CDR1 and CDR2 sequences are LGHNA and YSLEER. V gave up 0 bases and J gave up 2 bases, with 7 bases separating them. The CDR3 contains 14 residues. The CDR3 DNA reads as TGCGCCAGCAGCCAAGATGGGCAGCAAGAGACCCAGTACTTC. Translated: CASSQDGQQETQYF.

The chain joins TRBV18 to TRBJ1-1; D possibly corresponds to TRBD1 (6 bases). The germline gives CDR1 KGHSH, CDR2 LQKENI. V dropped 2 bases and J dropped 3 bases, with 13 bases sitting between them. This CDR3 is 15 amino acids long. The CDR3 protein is CASSPRGGYDTEAFF. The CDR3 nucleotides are TGTGCCAGCTCACCAAGGGGGGGATACGACACTGAAGCTTTCTTT.

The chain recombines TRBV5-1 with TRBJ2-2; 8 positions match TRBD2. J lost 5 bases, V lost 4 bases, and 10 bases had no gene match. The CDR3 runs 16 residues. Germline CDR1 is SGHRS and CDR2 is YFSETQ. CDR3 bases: TGCGCCAGCAGCCCGAAAGCGGGGGAGGGTACCGGGGAGCTGTTTTTT. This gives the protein CASSPKAGEGTGELFF.

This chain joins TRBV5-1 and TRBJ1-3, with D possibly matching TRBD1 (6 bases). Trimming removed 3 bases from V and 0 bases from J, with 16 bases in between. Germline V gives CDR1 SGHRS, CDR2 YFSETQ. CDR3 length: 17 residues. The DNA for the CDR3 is TGCGCCAGCAGCTCCCCGACAGGTGATTTCTCTGGAAACACCATATATTTT. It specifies CASSSPTGDFSGNTIYF.

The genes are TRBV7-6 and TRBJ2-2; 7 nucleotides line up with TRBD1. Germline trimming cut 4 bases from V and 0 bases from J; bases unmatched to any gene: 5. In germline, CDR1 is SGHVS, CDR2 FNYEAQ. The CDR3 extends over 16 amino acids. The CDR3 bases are TGTGCCAGCAGCTCTCGACAGGGCCCGAACACCGGGGAGCTGTTTTTT. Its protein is CASSSRQGPNTGELFF.

DNA of the CDR3: TGCGCCAGCAGCCAAGACGAACTAGCGGGAGTCACAGATACGCAGTATTTT. Translated: CASSQDELAGVTDTQYF. V and J are TRBV4-1 and TRBJ2-3; 11 nucleotides align to TRBD2. From germline, CDR1 is MGHRA and CDR2 YSYEKL. The CDR3 contains 17 residues. Unmatched junction bases numbered 4, after V lost 0 bases and J lost 2 bases.

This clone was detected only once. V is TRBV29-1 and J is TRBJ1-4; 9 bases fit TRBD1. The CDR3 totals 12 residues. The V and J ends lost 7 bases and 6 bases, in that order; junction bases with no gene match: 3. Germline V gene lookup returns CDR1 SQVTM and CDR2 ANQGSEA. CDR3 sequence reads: CSADRGDEKLFF. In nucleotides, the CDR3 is TGCAGCGCTGACAGGGGGGATGAAAAACTGTTTTTT.

The CDR3: CASSPRRGGANEQYF. The CDR3 coding sequence is TGTGCCAGTAGTCCCCGACGGGGGGGCGCAAACGAGCAGTACTTC. The chain recombines TRBV19 with TRBJ2-7; TRBD2 aligns across 8 bases. Trimming at V came to 5 bases and at J to 5 bases, leaving 11 bases not matched to a gene. CDR3 length equals 15 residues. The germline gives CDR1 LNHDA, CDR2 SQIVND (reference sequence).

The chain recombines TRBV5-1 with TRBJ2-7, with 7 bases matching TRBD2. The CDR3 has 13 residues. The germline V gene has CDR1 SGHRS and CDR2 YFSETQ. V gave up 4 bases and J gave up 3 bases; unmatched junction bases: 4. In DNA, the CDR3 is TGCGCCAGCAGCCCTGCGGGGGACTACGAGCAGTACTTC. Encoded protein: CASSPAGDYEQYF.

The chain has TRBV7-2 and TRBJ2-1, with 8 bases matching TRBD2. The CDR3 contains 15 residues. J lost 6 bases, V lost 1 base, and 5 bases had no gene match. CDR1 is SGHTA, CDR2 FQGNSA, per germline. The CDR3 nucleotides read TGTGCCAGCAGCTTAGGGGGAGCGGGGGCCAATGAGCAGTTCTTC. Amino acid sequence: CASSLGGAGANEQFF.

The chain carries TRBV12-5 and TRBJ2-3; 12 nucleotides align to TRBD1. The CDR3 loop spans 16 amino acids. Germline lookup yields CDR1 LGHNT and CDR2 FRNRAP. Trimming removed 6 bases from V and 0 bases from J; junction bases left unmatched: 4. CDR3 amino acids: CASGPGTGGSTDTQYF. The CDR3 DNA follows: TGTGCTAGTGGGCCCGGGACAGGGGGCAGCACAGATACGCAGTATTTT. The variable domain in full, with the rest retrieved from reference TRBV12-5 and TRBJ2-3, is DARVTQTPRHKVTEMGQEVTMRCQPILGHNTVFWYRQTMMQGLELLAYFRNRAPLDDSGMPKDRFSAEMPDATLATLKIQPSEPRDSAVYFCASGPGTGGSTDTQYFGPGTRLTVL.

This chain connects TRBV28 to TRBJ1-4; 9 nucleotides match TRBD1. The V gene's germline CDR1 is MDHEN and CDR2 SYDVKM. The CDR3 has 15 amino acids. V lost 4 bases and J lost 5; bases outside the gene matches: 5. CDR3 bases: TGTGCCAGCAGTTCAACCGGGACAGGGAATGAAAAACTGTTTTTT. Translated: CASSSTGTGNEKLFF.

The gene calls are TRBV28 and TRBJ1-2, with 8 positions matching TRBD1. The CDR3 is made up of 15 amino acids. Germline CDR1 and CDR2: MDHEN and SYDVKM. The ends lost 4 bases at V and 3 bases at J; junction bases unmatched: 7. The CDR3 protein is CASSSPATGDYGYTF. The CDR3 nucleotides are TGTGCCAGCAGTTCGCCCGCGACAGGGGACTATGGCTACACCTTC.

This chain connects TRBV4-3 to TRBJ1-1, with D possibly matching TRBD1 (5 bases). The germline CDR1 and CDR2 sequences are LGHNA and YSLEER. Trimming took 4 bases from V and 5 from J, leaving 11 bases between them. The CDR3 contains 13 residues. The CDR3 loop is CASSPVPGTEAFF. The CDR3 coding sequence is TGCGCCAGCAGCCCAGTTCCAGGGACTGAAGCTTTCTTT.

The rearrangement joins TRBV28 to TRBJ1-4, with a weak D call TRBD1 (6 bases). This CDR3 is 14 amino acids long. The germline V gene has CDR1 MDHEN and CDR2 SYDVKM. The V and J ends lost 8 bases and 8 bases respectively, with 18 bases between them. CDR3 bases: TGTGCCAGCTCTGGGGGCAGGGTGGAAGAAAAACTGTTTTTT. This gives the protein CASSGGRVEEKLFF.

The CDR3 nucleotides read TGTGCCAGCTCCACAGGCGATCCGGGCTCACCCCTCCACTTT. This sequence encodes CASSTGDPGSPLHF. The chain couples TRBV6-4 to TRBJ1-6, with D possibly being TRBD1 (5 bases). The CDR3 contains 14 residues. V dropped 8 bases and J dropped 10 bases, with 18 bases sitting between them. The germline V gene encodes CDR1 MRHNA and CDR2 SNTAGT.

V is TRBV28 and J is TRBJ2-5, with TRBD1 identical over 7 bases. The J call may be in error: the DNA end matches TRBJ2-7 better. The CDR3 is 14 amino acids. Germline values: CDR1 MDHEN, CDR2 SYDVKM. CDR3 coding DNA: TGTGCCAGCAGTTTGAGGGGGCCCCCCTACGAGCAGTACTTC. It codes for CASSLRGPPYEQYF.

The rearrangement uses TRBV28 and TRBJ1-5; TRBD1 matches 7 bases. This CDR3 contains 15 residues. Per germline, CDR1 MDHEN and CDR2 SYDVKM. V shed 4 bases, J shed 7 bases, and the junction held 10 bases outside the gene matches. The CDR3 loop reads CASSSHGTVLQPQHF. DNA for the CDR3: TGTGCCAGCAGTTCACACGGGACAGTACTACAGCCCCAGCATTTT.

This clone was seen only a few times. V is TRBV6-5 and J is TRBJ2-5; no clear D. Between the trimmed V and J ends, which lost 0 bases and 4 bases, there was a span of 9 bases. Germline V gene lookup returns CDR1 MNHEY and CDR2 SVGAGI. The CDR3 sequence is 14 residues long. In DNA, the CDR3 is TGTGCCAGCAGTTACTCGATGCTGAGAGAGACCCAGTACTTC. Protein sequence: CASSYSMLRETQYF.

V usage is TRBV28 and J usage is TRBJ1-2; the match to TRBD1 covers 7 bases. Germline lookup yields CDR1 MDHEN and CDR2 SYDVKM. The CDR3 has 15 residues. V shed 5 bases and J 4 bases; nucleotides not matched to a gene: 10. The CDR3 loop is CASSLSWDSIYGYTF. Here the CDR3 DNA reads TGTGCCAGCAGTCTCTCCTGGGACAGCATCTATGGCTACACCTTC.

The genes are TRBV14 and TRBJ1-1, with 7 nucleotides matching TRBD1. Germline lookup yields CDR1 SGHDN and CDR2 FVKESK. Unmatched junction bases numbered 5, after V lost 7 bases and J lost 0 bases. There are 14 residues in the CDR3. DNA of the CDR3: TGTGCCAGCACCGCACAGGGGCTGAACACTGAAGCTTTCTTT. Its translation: CASTAQGLNTEAFF. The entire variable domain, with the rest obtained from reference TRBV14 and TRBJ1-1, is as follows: EAGVTQFPSHSVIEKGQTVTLRCDPISGHDNLYWYRRVMGKEIKFLLHFVKESKQDESGMPNNRFLAERTGGTYSTLKVQPAELEDSGVYFCASTAQGLNTEAFFGQGTRLTVV.

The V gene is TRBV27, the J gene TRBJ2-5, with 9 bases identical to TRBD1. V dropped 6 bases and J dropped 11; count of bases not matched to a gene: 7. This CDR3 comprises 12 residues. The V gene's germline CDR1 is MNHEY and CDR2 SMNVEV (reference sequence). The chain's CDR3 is CASRTGTGSQYF. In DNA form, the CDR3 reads TGTGCCAGCAGGACCGGGACAGGGTCACAGTACTTC.

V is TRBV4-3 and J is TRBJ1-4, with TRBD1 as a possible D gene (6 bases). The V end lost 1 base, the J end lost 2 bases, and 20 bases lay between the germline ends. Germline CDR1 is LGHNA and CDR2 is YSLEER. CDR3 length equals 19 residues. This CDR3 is CASSQGWATGIGTNEKLFF. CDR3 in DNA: TGCGCCAGCAGCCAAGGGTGGGCAACAGGGATCGGGACTAATGAAAAACTGTTTTTT.

The CDR3 region has the DNA TGTGCCAGCAGTGAACGCGGACAGGGACGCTACGAGCAGTACTTC. This gives the protein CASSERGQGRYEQYF. This rearrangement joins TRBV25-1 to TRBJ2-7; 8 bases align to TRBD1. Trimming took 2 bases from V and 3 from J; bases not matched to a gene: 6. Germline CDR1 and CDR2: MGHDK and SYGVNS. The CDR3 has 15 residues.

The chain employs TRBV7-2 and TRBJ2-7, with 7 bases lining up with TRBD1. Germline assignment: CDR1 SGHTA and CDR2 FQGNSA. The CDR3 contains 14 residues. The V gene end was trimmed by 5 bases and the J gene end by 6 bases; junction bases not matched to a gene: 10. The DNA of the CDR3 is TGTGCCAGCAGCAAGTCCCGGGACAGCATCGAGCAGTACTTC. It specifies CASSKSRDSIEQYF.

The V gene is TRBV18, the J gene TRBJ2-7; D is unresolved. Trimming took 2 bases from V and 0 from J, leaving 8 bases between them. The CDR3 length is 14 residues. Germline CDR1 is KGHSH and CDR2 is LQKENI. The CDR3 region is CASSPGWASYEQYF. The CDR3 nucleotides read TGTGCCAGCTCACCAGGTTGGGCCTCCTACGAGCAGTACTTC. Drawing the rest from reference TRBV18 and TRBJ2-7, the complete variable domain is NAGVMQNPRHLVRRRGQEARLRCSPMKGHSHVYWYRQLPEEGLKFMVYLQKENIIDESGMPKERFSAEFPKEGPSILRIQQVVRGDSAAYFCASSPGWASYEQYFGPGTRLTVT.